This T cell receptor beta chain was captured in a study of OX40 agonist ivuxolimab in advanced cancers. Study results and caveats: Within 6 weeks, CD4+ and CD8+ blood T cells expanded clonally at 0.1 to 3.0 mg/kg.

To note about this clone: Antigen: not known.

The data were produced by immunoSEQ multiplex PCR, yet TCRdb's version contains in-frame clones alone and is incomplete. The sample gives 55,000 to 60,000 clones, 85% of which show up once; more than 2.5% is in the top ten. Autoimmune disease history or systemic immunosuppression excluded patients. Trimming took off 5 bases at V and 4 bases at J, with 6 bases between the two ends. The CDR3 totals 11 residues. Per germline, CDR1 SNHLY and CDR2 FYNNEI. This chain links TRBV2 with TRBJ2-7, with D unclear. This receptor was obtained from an adult with an advanced solid tumor such as melanoma, head and neck, liver or kidney cancer. Specimen: CD4+ or CD8+ T cells sorted from blood, collected in a trial of the OX40 agonist ivuxolimab. The CDR3 spells CASSYIYEQYF. In DNA, the CDR3 is TGTGCCAGCAGTTATATATACGAGCAGTACTTC.